This TCR beta chain was retrieved from a study of blood T cell repertoires in COVID-19. About the study: There were acute and convalescent COVID-19 samples, and they came from the United States, Italy and Spain. Sources were T cells, B-cell-depleted T cells, or PBMCs; the material itself was cDNA or gDNA.

As originally analysed: By means of reference gene primer amplification, nucleated cell counts were estimated. The method was immunoSEQ multiplex PCR; TCRdb's version includes in-frame clones alone and lacks a portion of them. The V and J calls and clone size were taken over from that table, and D and trimming were inferred from the DNA. The repertoire holds a few hundred thousand clones, with approximately 80% as singletons. Germline loops: CDR1 MNHEY, CDR2 SVGAGI. V was clipped by 7 bases and J by 3 bases, with 13 bases between them. The CDR3 is 14 amino acids. The chain is built from TRBV6-5 and TRBJ2-1, with D perhaps TRBD1 (5 bases). The sequenced sample was peripheral blood. The receptor was isolated from a man aged 50-60 years with active or convalescent COVID-19. The CDR3 loop is CASTLGQGYNEQFF. The CDR3 DNA reads as TGTGCCAGCACACTGGGTCAGGGCTACAATGAGCAGTTCTTC.